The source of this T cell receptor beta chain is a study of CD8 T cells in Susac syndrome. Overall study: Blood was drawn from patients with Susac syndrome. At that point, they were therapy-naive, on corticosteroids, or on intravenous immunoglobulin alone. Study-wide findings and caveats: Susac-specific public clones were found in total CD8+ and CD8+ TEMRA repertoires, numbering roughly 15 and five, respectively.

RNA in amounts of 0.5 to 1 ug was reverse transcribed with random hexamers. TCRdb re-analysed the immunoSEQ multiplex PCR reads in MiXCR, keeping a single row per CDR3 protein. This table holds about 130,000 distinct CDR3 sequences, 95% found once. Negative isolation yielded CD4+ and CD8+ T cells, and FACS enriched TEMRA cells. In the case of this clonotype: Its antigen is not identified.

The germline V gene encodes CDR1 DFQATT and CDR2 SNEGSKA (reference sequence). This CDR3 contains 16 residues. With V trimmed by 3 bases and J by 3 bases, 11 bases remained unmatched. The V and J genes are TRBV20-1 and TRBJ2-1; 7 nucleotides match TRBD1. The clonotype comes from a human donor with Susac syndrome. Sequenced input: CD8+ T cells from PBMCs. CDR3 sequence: CSASGPWDRNYNEQFF. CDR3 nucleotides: TGCAGTGCTAGCGGGCCCTGGGACAGAAACTACAATGAGCAGTTCTTC.